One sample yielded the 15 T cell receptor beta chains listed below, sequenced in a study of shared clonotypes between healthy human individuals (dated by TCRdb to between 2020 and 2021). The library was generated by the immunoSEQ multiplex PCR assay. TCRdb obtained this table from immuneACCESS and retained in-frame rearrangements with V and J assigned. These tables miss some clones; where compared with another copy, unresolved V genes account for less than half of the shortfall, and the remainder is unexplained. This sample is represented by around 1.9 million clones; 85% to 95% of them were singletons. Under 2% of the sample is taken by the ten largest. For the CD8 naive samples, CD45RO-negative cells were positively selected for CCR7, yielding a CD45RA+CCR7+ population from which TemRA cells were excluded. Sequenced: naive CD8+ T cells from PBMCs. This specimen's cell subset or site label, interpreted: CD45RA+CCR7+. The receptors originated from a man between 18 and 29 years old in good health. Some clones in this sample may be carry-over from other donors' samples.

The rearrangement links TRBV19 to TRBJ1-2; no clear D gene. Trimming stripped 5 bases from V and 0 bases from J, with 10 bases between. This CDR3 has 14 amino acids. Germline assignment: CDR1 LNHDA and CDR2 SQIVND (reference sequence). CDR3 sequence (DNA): TGTGCCAGTAGTCACGGACGATCTAACTATGGCTACACCTTC. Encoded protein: CASSHGRSNYGYTF. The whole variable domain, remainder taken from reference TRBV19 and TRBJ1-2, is DGGITQSPKYLFRKEGQNVTLSCEQNLNHDAMYWYRQDPGQGLRLIYYSQIVNDFQKGDIAEGYSVSREKKESFPLTVTSAQKNPTAFYLCASSHGRSNYGYTFGSGTRLTVV.

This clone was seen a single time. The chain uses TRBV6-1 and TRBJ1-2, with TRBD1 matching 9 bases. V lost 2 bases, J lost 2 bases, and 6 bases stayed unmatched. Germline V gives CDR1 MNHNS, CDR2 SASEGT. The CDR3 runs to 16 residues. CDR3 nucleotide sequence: TGTGCCAGCAGTGAATATGGGGACAGGGTAAACTATGGCTACACCTTC. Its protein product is CASSEYGDRVNYGYTF.

The chain's CDR3 is CASSRTGEWARYGYTF. CDR3 in DNA: TGTGCCAGCAGCCGGACAGGGGAGTGGGCCCGCTATGGCTACACCTTC. The chain recombines TRBV27 with TRBJ1-2, with 9 bases identical to TRBD1. Germline V gene data show CDR1 as MNHEY and CDR2 as SMNVEV (reference sequence). The CDR3 has 16 residues. V lost 6 bases and J lost 4; bases outside the gene matches: 12.

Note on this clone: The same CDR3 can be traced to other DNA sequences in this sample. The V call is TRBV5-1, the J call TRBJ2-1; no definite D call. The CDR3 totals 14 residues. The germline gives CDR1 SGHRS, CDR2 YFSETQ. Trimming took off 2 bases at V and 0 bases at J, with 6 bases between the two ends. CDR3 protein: CASSFTGSYNEQFF. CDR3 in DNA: TGCGCCAGCAGCTTTACGGGCTCCTACAATGAGCAGTTCTTC.

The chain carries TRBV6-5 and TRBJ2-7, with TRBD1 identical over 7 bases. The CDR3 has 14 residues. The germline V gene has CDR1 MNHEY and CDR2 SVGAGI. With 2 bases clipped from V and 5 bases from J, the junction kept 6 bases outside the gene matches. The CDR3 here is CASSYRQGLDEQYF. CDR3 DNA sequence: TGTGCCAGCAGTTACAGACAGGGTCTGGACGAGCAGTACTTC.

The CDR3 nucleotides read TGTGCCATCAGTGAGGCCCAGGGAAATACGCAGTATTTT. Its protein is CAISEAQGNTQYF. The gene calls are TRBV10-3 and TRBJ2-3; D possibly corresponds to TRBD1 (5 bases). V was shortened by 2 bases and J by 7 bases, with 10 bases between the two germline ends. CDR1 and CDR2 from the germline V gene are ENHRY and SYGVKD. This CDR3 region has 13 residues.

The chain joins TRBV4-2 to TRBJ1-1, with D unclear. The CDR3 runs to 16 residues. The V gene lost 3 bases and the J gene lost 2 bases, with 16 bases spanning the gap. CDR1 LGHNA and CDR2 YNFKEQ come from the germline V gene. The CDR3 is CASSHPGRASNTEAFF. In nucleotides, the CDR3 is TGTGCCAGCAGCCACCCCGGGAGGGCTAGTAACACTGAAGCTTTCTTT.

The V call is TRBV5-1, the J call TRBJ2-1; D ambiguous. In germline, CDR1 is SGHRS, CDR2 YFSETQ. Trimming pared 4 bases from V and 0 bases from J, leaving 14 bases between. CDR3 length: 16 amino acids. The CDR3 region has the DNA TGCGCCAGCAGCCCCCCAAAGGTAGGCTCCTACAATGAGCAGTTCTTC. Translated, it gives CASSPPKVGSYNEQFF.

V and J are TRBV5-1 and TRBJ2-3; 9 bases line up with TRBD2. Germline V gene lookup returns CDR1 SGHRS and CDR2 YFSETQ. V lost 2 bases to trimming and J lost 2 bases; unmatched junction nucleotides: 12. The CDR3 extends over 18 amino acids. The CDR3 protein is CASSLTLAGVLDTDTQYF. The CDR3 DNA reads TGCGCCAGCAGCTTAACCTTAGCGGGAGTTCTAGACACAGATACGCAGTATTTT.

The chain's CDR3 is CASSRAPGQNYEQYF. CDR3 in DNA: TGTGCCAGCAGCCGAGCACCGGGACAGAACTACGAGCAGTACTTC. V and J are TRBV7-8 and TRBJ2-7, with TRBD1 identical over 7 bases. The CDR3 is 15 residues long. V lost 5 bases to trimming and J lost 3 bases; unmatched junction nucleotides: 10. Germline V gene data show CDR1 as SGHVS and CDR2 as FQNEAQ.

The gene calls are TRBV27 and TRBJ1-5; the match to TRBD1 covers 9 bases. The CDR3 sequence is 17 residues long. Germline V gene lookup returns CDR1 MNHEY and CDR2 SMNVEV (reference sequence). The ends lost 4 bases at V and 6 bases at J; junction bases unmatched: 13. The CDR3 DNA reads TGTGCCAGCAGTTCCGGTCCCGGGACAGGGATCGGTCAGCCCCAGCATTTT. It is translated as CASSSGPGTGIGQPQHF.

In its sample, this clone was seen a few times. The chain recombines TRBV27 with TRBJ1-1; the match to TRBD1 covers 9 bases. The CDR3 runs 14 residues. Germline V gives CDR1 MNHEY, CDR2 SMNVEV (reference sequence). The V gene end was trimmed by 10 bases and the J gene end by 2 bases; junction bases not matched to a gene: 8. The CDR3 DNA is TGTGCCACCGCGGACAGGGGAGGAAACACTGAAGCTTTCTTT. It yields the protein CATADRGGNTEAFF.

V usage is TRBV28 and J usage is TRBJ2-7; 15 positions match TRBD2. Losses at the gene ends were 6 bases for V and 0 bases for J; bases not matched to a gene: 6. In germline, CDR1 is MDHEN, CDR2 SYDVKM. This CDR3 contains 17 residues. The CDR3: CASSFGTSGRNSYEQYF. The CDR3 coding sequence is TGTGCCAGCAGCTTCGGGACTAGCGGGAGGAACTCCTACGAGCAGTACTTC.

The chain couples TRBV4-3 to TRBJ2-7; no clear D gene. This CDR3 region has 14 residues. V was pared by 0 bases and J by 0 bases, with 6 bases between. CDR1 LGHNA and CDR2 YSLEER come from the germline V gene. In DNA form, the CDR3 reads TGCGCCAGCAGCCAAGATGTCCACTCCTACGAGCAGTACTTC. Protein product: CASSQDVHSYEQYF.

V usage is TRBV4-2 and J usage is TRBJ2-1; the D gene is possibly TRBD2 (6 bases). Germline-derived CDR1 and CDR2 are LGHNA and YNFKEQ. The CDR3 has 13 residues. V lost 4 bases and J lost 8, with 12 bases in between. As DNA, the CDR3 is TGTGCCAGCAGCCTTGGGAGGAGCGATGAGCAGTTCTTC. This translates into CASSLGRSDEQFF.